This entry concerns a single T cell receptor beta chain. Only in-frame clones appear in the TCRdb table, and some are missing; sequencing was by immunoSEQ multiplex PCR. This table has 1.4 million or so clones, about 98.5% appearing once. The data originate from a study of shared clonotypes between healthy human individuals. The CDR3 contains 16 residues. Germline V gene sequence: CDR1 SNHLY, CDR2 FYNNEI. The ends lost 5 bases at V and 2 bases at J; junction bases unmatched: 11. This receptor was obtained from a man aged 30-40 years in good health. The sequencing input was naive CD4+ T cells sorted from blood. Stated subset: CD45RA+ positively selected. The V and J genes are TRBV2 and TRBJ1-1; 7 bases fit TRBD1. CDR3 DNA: TGTGCCAGCAGTCCTATCCTAACAGGGGCAAACACTGAAGCTTTCTTT. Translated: CASSPILTGANTEAFF.